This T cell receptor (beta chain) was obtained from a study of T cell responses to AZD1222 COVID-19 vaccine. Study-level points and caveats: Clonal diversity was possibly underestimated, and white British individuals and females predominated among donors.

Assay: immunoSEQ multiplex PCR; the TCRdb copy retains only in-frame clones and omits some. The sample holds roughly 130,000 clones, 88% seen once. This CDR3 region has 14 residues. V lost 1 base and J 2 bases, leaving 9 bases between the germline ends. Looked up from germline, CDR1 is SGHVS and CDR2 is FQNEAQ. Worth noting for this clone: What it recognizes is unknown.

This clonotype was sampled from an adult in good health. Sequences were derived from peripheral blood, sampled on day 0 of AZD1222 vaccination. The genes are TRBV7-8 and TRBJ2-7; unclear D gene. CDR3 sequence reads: CASSLVETTYEQYF. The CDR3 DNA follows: TGTGCCAGCAGCTTAGTTGAGACAACCTACGAGCAGTACTTC.